Listed here are 11 T cell receptor beta chains from one sample, sequenced in a study of blood T cell repertoires in COVID-19. Assay used: immunoSEQ multiplex PCR; TCRdb lists only in-frame clones, some missing. The data contain about 230,000 clones, approximately 88% of them seen just once; the ten biggest clones take up around 27%. The sample taken for sequencing was peripheral blood. These receptors originate from a man aged 35 to 55 with acute or convalescent COVID-19.

This chain joins TRBV20-1 and TRBJ1-2, with D hard to call. The CDR3 contains 11 residues. Germline CDR1 DFQATT, CDR2 SNEGSKA (reference sequence). V gave up 1 base and J gave up 8 bases, with 8 bases separating them. CDR3 in amino acids: CSARVQAGYTF. In DNA form, the CDR3 reads TGCAGTGCTAGAGTGCAAGCCGGCTACACCTTC.

V is TRBV5-6 and J is TRBJ2-7; possible D gene TRBD1, 5 bases. V was pared by 0 bases and J by 3 bases, with 10 bases between. The CDR3 has 14 residues. CDR1 SGHDT and CDR2 YYEEEE come from the germline V gene. CDR3 DNA sequence: TGTGCCAGCAGCTTGGGGATGGGGCTCTACGAGCAGTACTTC. This translates into CASSLGMGLYEQYF.

V is TRBV6-5 and J is TRBJ1-6; a possible D gene is TRBD1 (5 bases). CDR3 length equals 12 residues. V lost 10 bases to trimming and J lost 9 bases, with 13 bases between them. CDR1 is MNHEY and CDR2 is SVGAGI in the germline V gene. DNA of the CDR3: TGTGCCAACCTCAGACAGCCTTCACCCCTCCACTTT. It codes for CANLRQPSPLHF.

V is TRBV6-1 and J is TRBJ2-1; 9 positions match TRBD2. With V trimmed by 3 bases and J by 9 bases, 9 bases remained unmatched. CDR3 size: 15 residues. The germline gives CDR1 MNHNS, CDR2 SASEGT. The CDR3 region is CASSDRASGTGEQFF. The CDR3 DNA sequence: TGTGCCAGCAGTGATCGGGCTAGCGGGACCGGTGAGCAGTTCTTC.

The gene calls are TRBV15 and TRBJ1-2, with D possibly being TRBD1 (6 bases). Germline lookup yields CDR1 LNHNV and CDR2 YYDKDF (reference sequence). CDR3 length: 13 residues. V lost 5 bases and J lost 4, with 11 bases in between. CDR3 residues: CATSGRGSYGYTF. The CDR3 DNA is TGTGCCACCAGCGGCAGGGGATCCTATGGCTACACCTTC.

The V and J genes are TRBV10-3 and TRBJ2-7; 12 bases align to TRBD2. Germline V gives CDR1 ENHRY, CDR2 SYGVKD. The junction had 3 bases not matched to a gene; V was cut back by 0 bases and J by 3 bases. CDR3 length: 16 residues. The CDR3 reads CAISESTSGGLYEQYF. In DNA form, the CDR3 reads TGTGCCATCAGTGAGTCGACTAGCGGGGGTCTCTACGAGCAGTACTTC.

The rearrangement links TRBV19 to TRBJ2-1; 13 nucleotides align to TRBD2. This CDR3 has 16 residues. J gave up 6 bases and V 5 bases, and 7 bases lay outside the gene matches. The V gene's germline CDR1 is LNHDA and CDR2 SQIVND (reference sequence). CDR3 bases: TGTGCCAGTAGTCCCCCCCGGACTAGCGGGAGCAATGAGCAGTTCTTC. Encoded protein: CASSPPRTSGSNEQFF.

This chain links TRBV7-3 with TRBJ2-1; D is possibly TRBD2 (6 bases). CDR1 and CDR2 from the germline V gene are SGHTA and FQGTGA. Trimming shortened V by 5 bases and J by 1 base, and 15 bases separated the two germline ends. The CDR3 has 16 residues. The CDR3 sequence: CASSISGLNSYNEQFF. CDR3 nucleotides: TGTGCCAGCAGCATTTCGGGACTCAATTCCTACAATGAGCAGTTCTTC.

Written as DNA, the CDR3 is TGTGCCAGCAGCTTTATGGGGGCTCAGGACTATGGCTACACCTTC. Translated: CASSFMGAQDYGYTF. The chain uses TRBV5-5 and TRBJ1-2; D is possibly TRBD1 (6 bases). The CDR3 length is 15 residues. Looked up from germline, CDR1 is SGHKS and CDR2 is YYEKEE (reference sequence). V gave up 2 bases and J gave up 3 bases, with 14 bases separating them.

The chain has TRBV4-1 and TRBJ1-1; TRBD1 aligns across 7 bases. This CDR3 comprises 12 residues. Per germline, CDR1 MGHRA and CDR2 YSYEKL. The V gene end was trimmed by 3 bases and the J gene end by 6 bases; junction bases not matched to a gene: 1. This chain's CDR3 is CASSHQGAEAFF. CDR3 in DNA: TGCGCCAGCAGCCATCAGGGGGCTGAAGCTTTCTTT.

The chain employs TRBV2 and TRBJ2-5, with D possibly TRBD1 on 6 matching bases. Trimming cost V 6 bases and J 3 bases, with 14 bases left between them. CDR1 and CDR2 (germline): SNHLY, FYNNEI. The CDR3 contains 14 residues. The CDR3 spells CASRRARTEETQYF. The CDR3 DNA reads as TGTGCCAGCAGACGAGCACGGACAGAAGAGACCCAGTACTTC.